The subject of this entry is one TCR beta chain. The data belong to a study of blood T cell repertoires in COVID-19. Turning to the study itself: Whether acute or convalescent, the COVID-19 samples came from the United States, Italy and Spain. T cells, B-cell-depleted T cells, or PBMCs supplied cDNA or gDNA.

In the original processing: Counts of nucleated cells, estimated from reference gene primer amplification, were obtained. TCRdb keeps only in-frame clones here, not all; method: immunoSEQ multiplex PCR. The D gene and trimming were derived from the DNA, and the V and J assignments and clone size from that table. The sample has some 10,000 clones, 84% seen once. Germline CDR1 and CDR2: SNHLY and FYNNEI. The length of the CDR3 is 12 residues. Trimming stripped 3 bases from V and 9 bases from J, with 9 bases between. The sample comprised peripheral blood. This rearrangement joins TRBV2 to TRBJ2-1; D is unresolved. This TCR was recovered from a man aged 45-65 years with active COVID-19. CDR3 in DNA: TGTGCCAGCAGTGACCGCGAAGTTGAGCAGTTCTTC. Translated: CASSDREVEQFF.